These T cell receptor beta chains were read from a single sample in a study of T cell repertoires in cytomegalovirus infection. These receptors' antigens are unknown. TCRdb independently ran MiXCR on the reads; one entry per CDR3 protein. The table has around 95,000 distinct CDR3 sequences, roughly 29% seen once; the top ten hold about 65%. The specimen was CD8+ T cells from cultured PBMCs, collected from culture after CMV antigen stimulation. The receptors derive from a human donor in good health (CMV status not recorded). Some clones in this sample may be carry-over from other donors' samples. CDR3s include the opening cysteine and the closing phenylalanine or tryptophan. The order of the fields is J gene, V gene, CDR3 length, D gene, clone size, CDR3 protein, CDR3 DNA. The D gene is left open where the match is weak. A row's size may be missing; if present it is once, few, many or a size class.

TRBJ2-7 TRBV7-6 15 . . CASSPGAGYDYEQYF TGTGCCAGCAGCCCAGGGGCGGGGTATGACTACGAGCAGTACTTC
TRBJ2-1 TRBV7-2 12 TRBD1 many CASGTGPNEQFF TGTGCCAGCGGGACAGGGCCGAATGAGCAGTTCTTC
TRBJ2-7 TRBV6-6 15 TRBD1 many CATDAGTGLSYEQYF TGTGCCACCGACGCCGGGACAGGCCTCTCCTACGAGCAGTACTTC
TRBJ2-7 TRBV27 13 TRBD2 many CASSLLAGDEQYF TGTGCCAGCAGTCTACTAGCGGGGGACGAGCAGTACTTC
TRBJ2-7 TRBV20-1 15 . few CSASHPAGASYEQYF TGCAGTGCTAGCCATCCAGCGGGTGCCTCCTACGAGCAGTACTTC
TRBJ1-2 TRBV19 16 . few CASSTEAMSPSYGYTF TGTGCCAGTAGTACCGAAGCCATGTCACCTTCCTATGGCTACACCTTC
TRBJ2-2 TRBV11-2 15 TRBD1 . CASSPWTGATGELFF TGTGCCAGCAGCCCTTGGACAGGGGCCACCGGGGAGCTGTTTTTT
TRBJ1-1 TRBV7-2 14 . many CASSLGGYKNEAFF TGTGCCAGCAGCTTAGGGGGTTACAAGAATGAAGCTTTCTTT
TRBJ2-3 TRBV6-1 15 . many CASSLGGSVTDTQYF TGTGCCAGCAGTTTAGGGGGATCGGTCACAGATACGCAGTATTTT
TRBJ2-7 TRBV6-1 14 TRBD2 many CASRSQAGGSEQYF TGTGCCAGCAGGAGTCAAGCGGGGGGAAGCGAGCAGTACTTC
TRBJ2-4 TRBV4-1 16 . . CASSQGTGPAPGIQYF TGCGCCAGCAGCCAAGGGACGGGGCCGGCCCCCGGCATTCAGTACTTC
TRBJ1-1 TRBV7-3 15 . . CASSLRGRGITEAFF TGTGCCAGCAGCTTACGGGGCCGGGGGATCACTGAAGCTTTCTTT
TRBJ1-1 TRBV13 14 . few CASSLPERNTEAFF TGTGCCAGCAGCTTACCGGAGAGGAACACTGAAGCTTTCTTT
TRBJ1-5 TRBV10-3 12 . . CAISDRSQPQHF TGTGCCATCAGTGATCGGAGTCAGCCCCAGCATTTT
TRBJ2-3 TRBV19 13 TRBD1 . CASLDRDTDTQYF TGTGCCAGTTTGGACAGGGACACAGATACGCAGTATTTT
TRBJ1-6 TRBV7-2 15 TRBD1 many CASSLYRGAYSPLHF TGTGCCAGCAGCCTGTACAGGGGGGCTTATTCACCCCTCCACTTT
TRBJ2-6 TRBV7-6 17 TRBD1 . CASSPGQGGSGANVLTF TGTGCCAGCAGCCCCGGACAGGGTGGTTCTGGGGCCAACGTCCTGACTTTC
TRBJ2-1 TRBV12-3/TRBV12-4 17 . few CASTPDEGQGLDNEQFF TGTGCCAGCACCCCGGACGAGGGCCAGGGGTTAGACAATGAGCAGTTCTTC
TRBJ1-4 TRBV29-1 13 . . CSVVGQDYEKLFF TGCAGCGTTGTGGGTCAGGATTATGAAAAACTGTTTTTT
TRBJ2-3 TRBV5-4 13 . many CASGGTATDTQYF TGTGCCAGCGGGGGGACAGCCACAGATACGCAGTATTTT
TRBJ1-1 TRBV7-9 14 . . CASRPPTGNTEAFF TGTGCCAGCAGACCACCCACAGGGAACACTGAAGCTTTCTTT
TRBJ2-7 TRBV6-1 12 . few CASSGQTYEQYF TGTGCCAGCAGTGGACAGACCTACGAGCAGTACTTC
TRBJ2-1 TRBV5-1 13 . . CASSLRWDDEQFF TGCGCCAGCAGCTTGCGTTGGGACGATGAGCAGTTCTTC
TRBJ1-2 TRBV2 17 . . CASSEPLLGALNYGYTF TGTGCCAGCAGTGAACCCTTGTTAGGGGCGCTTAACTATGGCTACACCTTC
TRBJ1-5 TRBV28 18 TRBD1 many CASSSWTGGLGGNQPQHF TGTGCCAGCAGTTCCTGGACAGGGGGCTTGGGGGGCAATCAGCCCCAGCATTTT
TRBJ2-3 TRBV6-5 15 . . CASSPGTLSTDTQYF TGTGCCAGCAGTCCCGGGACACTTAGCACAGATACGCAGTATTTT
TRBJ2-1 TRBV24-1 13 TRBD2 few CATSPSGGNEQFF TGTGCCACCAGTCCTAGCGGGGGGAATGAGCAGTTCTTC
TRBJ2-7 TRBV6-1 15 TRBD1 few CASSPDEGASYEQYF TGTGCCAGCAGCCCGGACGAGGGGGCCTCCTACGAGCAGTACTTC
TRBJ2-2 TRBV25-1 12 . few CASTRGTGELFF TGTGCCAGTACTAGGGGCACCGGGGAGCTGTTTTTT
TRBJ2-3 TRBV5-5 15 . . CASSLVQVSADTQYF TGTGCCAGCAGCTTGGTTCAGGTATCAGCAGATACGCAGTATTTT
TRBJ2-7 TRBV28 14 . . CASRGETTSYEQYF TGTGCCAGCAGGGGCGAGACAACTTCCTACGAGCAGTACTTC
TRBJ2-6 TRBV2 17 . few CASRVGGFSSGANVLTF TGTGCCAGCAGGGTGGGGGGCTTTAGCTCTGGGGCCAACGTCCTGACTTTC
TRBJ1-1 TRBV11-2 17 TRBD1 once CASSLGDRGRTNTEAFF TGTGCCAGCAGCTTAGGGGACAGGGGGCGGACGAACACTGAAGCTTTCTTT
TRBJ2-3 TRBV12-3/TRBV12-4 14 . . CASSSGTFPDTQYF TGTGCCAGCAGTTCCGGGACATTCCCAGATACGCAGTATTTT
TRBJ2-1 TRBV28 16 . . CASSLLGGGRVDEQFF TGTGCCAGCAGTTTATTGGGGGGGGGCAGGGTGGATGAGCAGTTCTTC
TRBJ2-3 TRBV28 15 . . CASSYPDLSTDTQYF TGTGCCAGCAGTTACCCAGACCTCTCCACAGATACGCAGTATTTT
TRBJ2-7 TRBV12-3/TRBV12-4 15 . . CASSLAAAAFYERYF TGTGCCAGCAGTTTAGCGGCAGCGGCATTCTACGAGCGGTACTTC
TRBJ2-3 TRBV29-1 15 TRBD1 many CSASTGLTSTDTQYF TGCAGCGCATCGACAGGGCTAACTAGCACAGATACGCAGTATTTT
TRBJ2-1 TRBV20-1 18 . . CSARDKLRGLSSYNEQFF TGCAGTGCTAGAGATAAGTTGCGGGGGCTCAGCTCCTACAATGAGCAGTTCTTC
TRBJ2-1 TRBV7-9 12 . few CASSLLSDEQFF TGTGCCAGCAGCTTACTCTCAGATGAGCAGTTCTTC
TRBJ2-5 TRBV28 15 TRBD1 few CASKEGQLLQETQYF TGTGCCAGCAAAGAGGGACAGCTCTTACAAGAGACCCAGTACTTC
TRBJ2-2 TRBV12-3/TRBV12-4 17 . few CASTQMAGQGSTGELFF TGTGCCAGCACCCAAATGGCGGGGCAGGGGAGCACCGGGGAGCTGTTTTTT
TRBJ1-4 TRBV6-1 16 . . CASSEGARLRNEKLFF TGTGCCAGCAGTGAAGGGGCTCGACTCCGCAATGAAAAACTGTTTTTT
TRBJ2-7 TRBV5-6 15 . . CASSLPTDSVYEQYF TGTGCCAGCAGCTTGCCGACGGACAGTGTCTACGAGCAGTACTTC